This T cell receptor (beta chain) originates from a study of shared clonotypes between healthy human individuals. Study overall: Three plates were used per donor for CD4 naive, three for CD4 memory, two for CD8 naive and one for CD8 memory.

CDR3 length: 16 amino acids. The germline V gene encodes CDR1 SQVTM and CDR2 ANQGSEA. V gave up 4 bases and J gave up 2 bases; unmatched junction bases: 7. Terminally differentiated effector memory CD45RA+ cells were excluded from the naive CD8 cells, which were CD45RO-negative and positively selected for CCR7. The study's findings and limits: Generally, naive subsets came out with larger estimated richness than memory subsets.

The table lists this clone with a count of one. Its antigen is not known. Data came from immunoSEQ multiplex PCR; TCRdb stores just in-frame clones and leaves some out. The sample holds almost 700,000 clones; around 90% are singletons and the top ten take 24%. The sequencing input was naive CD8+ T cells sorted from blood. This rearrangement joins TRBV29-1 to TRBJ2-2; 10 bases agree with TRBD2. This receptor was identified in a man in his thirties or forties in good health. This chain's CDR3 is CSVVLLAGTNTGELFF. The CDR3 DNA follows: TGCAGCGTTGTCTTACTAGCGGGAACAAACACCGGGGAGCTGTTTTTT.